This TCR beta chain was retrieved from a study of blood T cells in healthy people across ages. The second PCR ran about 6 to 12 cycles with a sample-barcoded 5' primer and J-beta primers. In TCRdb, the 5' RACE reads were re-called with MiXCR into one record per CDR3 protein. The sample records roughly 1,500,000 distinct CDR3 sequences, almost 35% being singletons. In its sample, this clonotype was seen a few times. Germline-derived CDR1 and CDR2 are SGHNT and YYREEE (reference sequence). Trimming left V 0 bases short and J 4 bases short, with 12 bases between. This CDR3 is 15 amino acids long. This TCR derives from a woman in her 30s in good health. The chain uses TRBV5-4 and TRBJ2-3, with no clear D. Source material: blood. DNA for the CDR3: TGTGCCAGCAGCTTGGTCGGCTCTCTGGCAGATACGCAGTATTTT. It is translated as CASSLVGSLADTQYF.